These 18 T cell receptor beta chains were all obtained from the same sample, sequenced in a study of blood T cell repertoires in COVID-19. Here immunoSEQ multiplex PCR was the method, and the copy in TCRdb shows in-frame clones only, minus some. The sample records 150,000 to 200,000 clones, more than 85% being singletons. The specimen was peripheral blood. Source of these receptors: a man younger than 35 with acute or convalescent COVID-19.

Only a few counts were recorded for this clone. This rearrangement joins TRBV7-9 to TRBJ1-2, with TRBD1 matching 10 bases. V dropped 0 bases and J dropped 6; count of bases not matched to a gene: 4. The CDR3 is made up of 15 amino acids. Germline-derived CDR1 and CDR2 are SEHNR and FQNEAQ (reference sequence). As DNA, the CDR3 is TGTGCCAGCAGCTTAGCGACAGGGGGCGTCGATGGCTACACCTTC. As protein: CASSLATGGVDGYTF.

This clone was seen just once. The chain couples TRBV30 to TRBJ2-7; D possibly corresponds to TRBD1 (5 bases). This CDR3 is built from 16 residues. Germline V CDR1 and CDR2: GTSNPN, SVGIG (reference sequence). Trimming left V 3 bases short and J 3 bases short, with 21 bases between. The CDR3: CAWRQWGTQEVYEQYV. The CDR3 nucleotides read TGTGCCTGGAGGCAGTGGGGCACGCAAGAGGTCTACGAGCAGTACGTC.

This clone was recorded once. The chain combines TRBV5-4 with TRBJ2-7; 12 bases map to TRBD1. The CDR3 loop spans 17 amino acids. Germline V gene data show CDR1 as SGHNT and CDR2 as YYREEE (reference sequence). The ends lost 3 bases at V and 1 base at J; junction bases unmatched: 8. The CDR3 nucleotides are TGTGCCAGCAGCTCCGCGAAGGGACAGGGGGCGTCCTACGAGCAGTACTTC. Protein sequence: CASSSAKGQGASYEQYF.

This chain joins TRBV2 and TRBJ1-1; 11 bases are a match to TRBD1. V dropped 6 bases and J dropped 4; count of bases not matched to a gene: 4. Germline V gene sequence: CDR1 SNHLY, CDR2 FYNNEI. CDR3 length: 14 residues. The CDR3 sequence is CASSLDRGRTEAFF. The DNA of the CDR3 is TGTGCCAGCAGCCTGGACAGGGGGCGCACTGAAGCTTTCTTT.

The gene calls are TRBV29-1 and TRBJ1-4; TRBD1 aligns across 10 bases. Per germline, CDR1 SQVTM and CDR2 ANQGSEA. The CDR3 is made up of 12 amino acids. The CDR3 sequence is CASGTGAEKLFF. CDR3 coding DNA: TGCGCCTCTGGGACAGGGGCTGAAAAACTGTTTTTT.

The CDR3 bases are TGTGCCTGGAAAAGGGACAGGGCGCGGTCTGGGGCCAACGTCCTGACTTTC. It translates to CAWKRDRARSGANVLTF. This chain connects TRBV30 to TRBJ2-6, with 9 bases aligning to TRBD1. Unmatched junction bases numbered 8, after V lost 4 bases and J lost 1 base. Germline V gene sequence: CDR1 GTSNPN, CDR2 SVGIG (reference sequence). This CDR3 region has 17 residues.

The rearrangement uses TRBV10-1 and TRBJ2-7; 8 nucleotides match TRBD1. This CDR3 has 15 residues. With V trimmed by 4 bases and J by 2 bases, 7 bases remained unmatched. Germline assignment: CDR1 WNHNN and CDR2 SYGVQD (reference sequence). In DNA, the CDR3 is TGCGCCAGCAGTGTAATCCAGGGGGCCACCTACGAGCAGTACGTC. Protein product: CASSVIQGATYEQYV.

This rearrangement joins TRBV6-5 to TRBJ1-1, with D possibly being TRBD1 (5 bases). With 6 bases removed from V and 5 bases from J, the gap between germline ends came to 13 bases. CDR3 size: 13 residues. Germline assignment: CDR1 MNHEY and CDR2 SVGAGI. CDR3: CASRDGGETEAFF. The CDR3 DNA follows: TGTGCCAGCAGAGACGGGGGGGAAACTGAAGCTTTCTTT.

The CDR3 DNA reads as TGTGCCAGTAGCTACAGGTTCAGGCAGCCCCAGCATTTT. Translation gives CASSYRFRQPQHF. The chain is built from TRBV19 and TRBJ1-5; D is perhaps TRBD1 (5 bases). Per the germline V gene, CDR1 is LNHDA and CDR2 is SQIVND (reference sequence). V was pared by 6 bases and J by 7 bases, with 13 bases between. This CDR3 region has 13 residues.

This chain joins TRBV7-9 and TRBJ1-4, with D unresolved. Per germline, CDR1 SEHNR and CDR2 FQNEAQ (reference sequence). The CDR3 contains 14 residues. V was trimmed by 5 bases and J by 2 bases, leaving 9 bases between them. DNA of the CDR3: TGTGCCAGCAGCCCGGGTGGGACTAATGAAAAACTGTTTTTT. Protein: CASSPGGTNEKLFF.

This rearrangement joins TRBV7-8 to TRBJ2-7; 7 nucleotides align to TRBD2. Trimming cost V 0 bases and J 0 bases; bases outside gene matches: 5. This CDR3 has 16 amino acids. The germline V gene has CDR1 SGHVS and CDR2 FQNEAQ. CDR3 region: CASSLAPSGISYEQYV. CDR3 coding DNA: TGTGCCAGCAGCTTAGCGCCGAGCGGGATCTCCTACGAGCAGTACGTC.

CDR3 nucleotide sequence: TGTGCCACCAGTGATCCCGGACAGGGCTCCTACGAGCAGTACTTC. Translation: CATSDPGQGSYEQYF. This chain connects TRBV24-1 to TRBJ2-7, with 8 bases lining up with TRBD1. V lost 3 bases, J lost 0 bases, and 3 bases stayed unmatched. The CDR3 is made up of 15 amino acids. Per germline, CDR1 KGHDR and CDR2 SFDVKD.

This chain connects TRBV11-2 to TRBJ2-2; 7 bases map to TRBD1. The CDR3 runs 19 residues. Germline V gives CDR1 SGHAT, CDR2 FQNNGV. V dropped 3 bases and J dropped 6; count of bases not matched to a gene: 19. CDR3 nucleotide sequence: TGTGCCAGCAGCTTTTTTTCGAAAAGGACAGGACCAAACCCCGGGGAGCTGTTTTTT. Its protein is CASSFFSKRTGPNPGELFF.

The chain joins TRBV3-1 (or the pseudogene TRBV3-2) to TRBJ2-1, with D perhaps TRBD2 (5 bases). Deletions cut 3 bases from V and 4 bases from J, with 10 bases between. This CDR3 region has 14 residues. Germline lookup yields CDR1 LGHDT and CDR2 YNNKEL (reference sequence). The CDR3 sequence: CASSHRDRYNEQFF. The CDR3 region has the DNA TGTGCCAGCAGCCACCGGGATCGATACAATGAGCAGTTCTTC.

J is TRBJ1-5 and V is TRBV4-1; D possibly corresponds to TRBD1 (6 bases). The V end was cut by 0 bases, the J end by 7 bases, with 13 bases between. The CDR3 totals 15 residues. Germline lookup yields CDR1 MGHRA and CDR2 YSYEKL. The CDR3 is CASSQDQGQLQPQHF. In DNA form, the CDR3 reads TGCGCCAGCAGCCAAGATCAGGGACAATTACAGCCCCAGCATTTT.

The rearrangement links TRBV5-1 to TRBJ2-2; a weak D match, TRBD2 (5 bases). V gave up 0 bases and J gave up 0 bases, with 6 bases separating them. This CDR3 region has 15 residues. CDR1 is SGHRS, CDR2 YFSETQ, per germline. The chain's CDR3 is CASSLAGTNTGELFF. CDR3 DNA: TGCGCCAGCAGCTTGGCGGGGACGAACACCGGGGAGCTGTTTTTT.

The gene calls are TRBV30 and TRBJ1-2; D gene ambiguous. CDR1 and CDR2 (germline): GTSNPN, SVGIG (reference sequence). The CDR3 is made up of 9 amino acids. The V end was cut by 4 bases, the J end by 6 bases, with 3 bases between. As DNA, the CDR3 is TGTGCCTGGAATAATGGCTACACCTTC. Its protein is CAWNNGYTF.

Only one count was recorded for this clone. The gene calls are TRBV9 and TRBJ1-4; weak D call: TRBD1 (6 bases). V was trimmed by 4 bases and J by 7 bases, leaving 14 bases between them. The CDR3 is 14 residues long. Germline assignment: CDR1 SGDLS and CDR2 YYNGEE. The CDR3 loop is CASSLRGVGEKLFF. As DNA, the CDR3 is TGTGCCAGCAGCCTCAGGGGCGTGGGTGAAAAACTGTTTTTT.